The sequence of this TCR beta chain was determined in a study of tumor-infiltrating lymphocytes in primary liver carcinoma. Turning to the study itself: Patients included men and women of 30 to 69 years.

TCR beta cDNA was reverse-transcribed from approximately 0.45 ug of total RNA. The reaction used a constant-region primer and ProtoScript II reverse transcriptase. Sequencing libraries for TCR beta derived from three nested multiplex PCR rounds that used slightly modified ARM-PCR. Researchers ran the first two PCR rounds for ten to eleven cycles each with TRBV1-TRBV30 forward primers and a C-beta reverse primer. TCRdb reprocessed the multiplex PCR reads with MiXCR, giving one entry per CDR3 protein. Of about 78,000 distinct CDR3 sequences listed, about 72% are singletons. About this clonotype itself: The germline gene is not matched at one end of the junction; a read error may be the cause.

Co-extracted RNA and DNA came from roughly 20-30 mg of unsorted bulk tissue. From germline, CDR1 is SGHAT and CDR2 FQNNGV. The CDR3 length is 15 residues. Sequencing used liver tumor tissue from sampling region 4. Sample subset: tumor region T4, right-lateral pole. The receptor's source is a man aged 35-49 years with primary liver carcinoma and hepatitis B virus infection. The chain has TRBV11-2 and TRBJ2-2, with TRBD2 identical over 8 bases. The CDR3 region is CAGSPNGRGTWELFF. CDR3 DNA sequence: TGTGCCGGCAGCCCAAACGGGAGGGGTACCTGGGAGCTGTTTTTT.